These T cell receptor beta chains were read from a single sample in a study of T cell repertoires in cytomegalovirus infection. Which antigens these TCRs recognize remains unknown. TCRdb re-analysed the reads in MiXCR, keeping a single row per CDR3 protein. The sample has under 350,000 distinct CDR3 sequences; 22% are singletons. The specimen was cultured PBMCs, collected from culture after CMV antigen stimulation. Receptors originate from a human donor in good health (CMV status not recorded). Some clones in this sample may be carry-over from other donors' samples. CDR3s include the opening cysteine and the closing phenylalanine or tryptophan. The D gene is left open where the match is weak. Where a row states a size, it is once, few, many or the class of an expanded clone; other rows omit it.

V	size	J	D	CDR3	DNA
TRBV4-1	NA	TRBJ1-1	NA	CASSQDFARARNTEAFF	TGCGCCAGCAGCCAAGATTTCGCAAGGGCTCGGAACACTGAAGCTTTCTTT
TRBV7-8	few	TRBJ1-6	TRBD1	CASSLGPTDRALHF	TGTGCCAGCAGCTTAGGCCCTACAGACAGGGCCCTCCACTTT
TRBV28	few	TRBJ1-2	TRBD1	CASTSPGQGNYGYTF	TGTGCCAGCACTTCCCCGGGACAGGGCAACTATGGCTACACCTTC
TRBV7-2	NA	TRBJ2-5	NA	CASGGTGKETQYF	TGTGCCAGCGGAGGGACGGGAAAAGAGACCCAGTACTTC
TRBV28	few	TRBJ1-5	NA	CASRVGAVGQPQHF	TGTGCCAGCAGAGTTGGGGCCGTTGGGCAGCCCCAGCATTTT
TRBV28	NA	TRBJ2-5	TRBD2	CASSLWREIETQYF	TGTGCCAGCAGTTTATGGCGGGAGATAGAGACCCAGTACTTC
TRBV6-1	NA	TRBJ2-1	TRBD1	CASSEALSTGQGSMALPYNEQFF	TGTGCCAGCAGTGAAGCGTTATCCACAGGACAGGGGTCGATGGCCTTACCCTACAATGAGCAGTTCTTC
TRBV20-1	NA	TRBJ1-1	NA	CSARGGNTEAFF	TGCAGTGCTAGAGGGGGGAACACTGAAGCTTTCTTT
TRBV13	few	TRBJ1-1	TRBD1	CASSLPGQGAFDTEAFF	TGTGCCAGCAGCTTACCTGGACAGGGGGCCTTCGACACTGAAGCTTTCTTT
TRBV29-1	NA	TRBJ2-1	TRBD2	CSVVASGRNEQFF	TGCAGCGTTGTGGCTAGCGGGAGGAATGAGCAGTTCTTC
TRBV11-2	many	TRBJ1-5	TRBD1	CASSLHPAGGQQPQHF	TGTGCCAGCAGCCTACATCCCGCAGGGGGACAGCAGCCCCAGCATTTT
TRBV19	many	TRBJ2-7	TRBD2	CASRPSGTSSHEQYF	TGTGCCAGTAGACCATCCGGGACTAGTTCCCACGAGCAGTACTTC
TRBV10-3	NA	TRBJ2-1	TRBD2	CASVSWEGNEQFF	TGTGCCAGTGTGTCGTGGGAGGGGAATGAGCAGTTCTTC
TRBV7-6	few	TRBJ2-1	TRBD2	CASSPEAPLARYNEQFF	TGTGCCAGCAGCCCGGAAGCGCCACTAGCGAGATACAATGAGCAGTTCTTC
TRBV7-9	once	TRBJ1-5	NA	CASSSHGPQHF	TGTGCCAGCAGCTCTCACGGGCCCCAGCATTTT
TRBV7-2	NA	TRBJ2-3	NA	CASSLAPTQAQYF	TGTGCCAGCAGCTTAGCCCCTACTCAGGCGCAGTATTTT
TRBV12-3/TRBV12-4	many	TRBJ1-1	TRBD1	CASREGAPNTEAFF	TGTGCCAGCAGAGAGGGGGCCCCGAACACTGAAGCTTTCTTT
TRBV25-1	NA	TRBJ2-1	NA	CASSSSGVVREQFF	TGTGCCAGCAGTTCGTCGGGCGTAGTCCGTGAGCAGTTCTTC
TRBV7-2	many	TRBJ1-1	NA	CASSLAPRVWAEAFF	TGTGCCAGCAGCTTAGCGCCCAGGGTCTGGGCTGAAGCTTTCTTT
TRBV28	many	TRBJ2-7	TRBD1	CASSSFKGTGLTYEQYF	TGTGCCAGCAGTTCATTCAAAGGGACAGGGTTAACCTACGAGCAGTACTTC
TRBV7-8	many	TRBJ1-5	TRBD1	CASSPRQGPQPQHF	TGTGCCAGCAGCCCTAGACAGGGCCCTCAGCCCCAGCATTTT
TRBV11-2	NA	TRBJ2-5	NA	CASSPPASRETQYF	TGTGCCAGCAGCCCTCCGGCGTCTCGGGAGACCCAGTACTTC
TRBV7-8	many	TRBJ1-2	NA	CASSRSSDSYGYTF	TGTGCCAGCAGCCGATCCTCGGACAGCTATGGCTACACCTTC
TRBV19	NA	TRBJ2-1	TRBD2	CASSRREAPNEQFF	TGTGCCAGTAGTCGGCGGGAGGCCCCCAATGAGCAGTTCTTC
TRBV12-3/TRBV12-4	NA	TRBJ1-2	TRBD1	CASSLVGQASDYTF	TGTGCCAGCAGTTTAGTTGGACAGGCTAGCGACTACACCTTC
TRBV6-5	few	TRBJ2-3	TRBD2	CASSYSTSGITDTQYF	TGTGCCAGCAGTTACTCGACTAGCGGGATTACAGATACGCAGTATTTT
TRBV20-1	NA	TRBJ2-5	NA	CSAARASIETQYF	TGCAGTGCGGCAAGGGCCTCTATAGAGACCCAGTACTTC
TRBV11-2	NA	TRBJ2-1	NA	CASSSIRSYNEQFF	TGTGCCAGCAGCTCAATAAGGTCCTACAATGAGCAGTTCTTC
TRBV5-1	many	TRBJ2-1	TRBD2	CASSWTSGRFGYNEQFF	TGCGCCAGCAGCTGGACTAGCGGGCGGTTTGGCTACAATGAGCAGTTCTTC
TRBV7-6	NA	TRBJ2-5	NA	CASSLVSTQETQYF	TGTGCCAGCAGCTTAGTGTCAACCCAAGAGACCCAGTACTTC
TRBV28	NA	TRBJ2-2	NA	CASSHQNTGELFF	TGTGCCAGCAGTCACCAGAACACCGGGGAGCTGTTTTTT
TRBV6-2/TRBV6-3	few	TRBJ2-5	NA	CASSYLGGGQETQYF	TGTGCCAGCAGTTACCTAGGAGGGGGACAAGAGACCCAGTACTTC
TRBV20-1	once	TRBJ2-3	TRBD1	CSAPDRGTDTQYF	TGCAGTGCCCCGGACAGGGGAACAGATACGCAGTATTTT
TRBV10-3	NA	TRBJ2-5	NA	CAISTSIQETQYF	TGTGCCATCAGTACTAGTATCCAAGAGACCCAGTACTTC
TRBV5-4	few	TRBJ2-7	NA	CASSLRTTEQYF	TGTGCCAGCAGCTTGAGGACTACCGAGCAGTACTTC
TRBV28	NA	TRBJ1-5	NA	CASSAYSDQPQHF	TGTGCCAGCAGTGCTTACAGTGATCAGCCCCAGCATTTT
TRBV7-9	NA	TRBJ2-1	TRBD1	CASSLDRGLVLSYNEQFF	TGTGCCAGCAGCTTAGATAGGGGGCTAGTTCTCTCCTACAATGAGCAGTTCTTC
TRBV12-3/TRBV12-4	NA	TRBJ2-2	NA	CASSLKIDITGELFF	TGTGCCAGCAGTTTAAAGATAGACATTACCGGGGAGCTGTTTTTT
TRBV15	few	TRBJ1-4	NA	CATSRTPGNRNEKLFF	TGTGCCACCAGCAGAACCCCGGGGAACCGAAATGAAAAACTGTTTTTT
TRBV7-2	many	TRBJ2-4	NA	CASSLMSSGAKNIQYF	TGTGCCAGCAGCTTAATGTCATCGGGAGCCAAAAACATTCAGTACTTC
TRBV30	few	TRBJ2-7	TRBD2	CAWMGGGWRSDEQYF	TGTGCCTGGATGGGGGGGGGATGGCGGTCGGACGAGCAGTACTTC
TRBV7-2	many	TRBJ1-6	NA	CASSLGSSYNSPLHF	TGTGCCAGCAGCTTAGGGAGCTCCTATAATTCACCCCTCCACTTT
TRBV7-3	NA	TRBJ1-1	TRBD1	CASSLGQAYPEAFF	TGTGCCAGCAGCTTAGGACAGGCATACCCTGAAGCTTTCTTT
TRBV6-2/TRBV6-3	few	TRBJ2-1	NA	CASSYPSYNEQFF	TGTGCCAGCAGTTACCCTAGTTACAATGAGCAGTTCTTC
TRBV7-9	few	TRBJ2-6	NA	CASSPRLHFSGANVLTF	TGTGCCAGCAGCCCGCGCCTCCATTTCTCTGGGGCCAACGTCCTGACTTTC
TRBV25-1	NA	TRBJ2-2	TRBD1	CASSETTGGTGELFF	TGTGCCAGCAGTGAAACAACAGGGGGAACCGGGGAGCTGTTTTTT
TRBV28	many	TRBJ2-7	TRBD2	CASRPRTSEKKHTMGEQYF	TGTGCCAGCAGACCTCGGACTAGCGAAAAGAAACATACCATGGGGGAGCAGTACTTC
TRBV12-3/TRBV12-4	many	TRBJ2-1	TRBD2	CASSPEGAGGPYNEQFF	TGTGCCAGCAGTCCCGAGGGGGCGGGAGGGCCTTACAATGAGCAGTTCTTC
TRBV7-2	many	TRBJ2-1	NA	CASNDSPLYNEQFF	TGTGCCAGCAATGACTCCCCTCTGTACAATGAGCAGTTCTTC
TRBV6-1	many	TRBJ2-7	NA	CASSEGKQVLSYEQYF	TGTGCCAGCAGTGAAGGGAAGCAGGTGCTCTCCTACGAGCAGTACTTC
TRBV15	few	TRBJ2-1	TRBD2	CATSRGGSYNEQFF	TGTGCCACCAGCAGGGGCGGGAGCTACAATGAGCAGTTCTTC
TRBV7-2	many	TRBJ2-5	TRBD2	CASSGLTSGRETQYF	TGTGCCAGCAGCGGACTGACTAGCGGGAGGGAGACCCAGTACTTC
TRBV6-5	few	TRBJ2-3	TRBD2	CASNNGGSRTDTQYF	TGTGCCAGCAACAACGGCGGGAGCAGAACAGATACGCAGTATTTT